Following are 18 T cell receptor beta chains from one sample sequenced in a study of cytomegalovirus exposure and HLA in healthy donors. Use of 60 Vbeta and 13 Jbeta primers characterized the PCR. The protocol was immunoSEQ multiplex PCR, while the TCRdb copy is restricted to in-frame clones and leaves out a portion. Of about 120,000 clones in the sample, about 80% were seen once. Sequenced sample: PBMCs. Every receptor here comes from a man in his sixties in good health and CMV-seropositive.

The chain links TRBV5-1 to TRBJ2-2; TRBD1 agrees at 10 bases. The CDR3 totals 16 residues. Germline assignment: CDR1 SGHRS and CDR2 YFSETQ. Losses at the gene ends were 3 bases for V and 4 bases for J; bases not matched to a gene: 6. CDR3 nucleotides: TGCGCCAGCAGCTGGGGGACAGGGGCGAGCACCGGGGAGCTGTTTTTT. Residues: CASSWGTGASTGELFF.

This clone was counted only a few times. V is TRBV5-1 and J is TRBJ1-3; unclear D gene. The CDR3 has 13 amino acids. Trimming cost V 0 bases and J 4 bases, with 5 bases left between them. Germline V gene sequence: CDR1 SGHRS, CDR2 YFSETQ. CDR3: CASSLDRGNTIYF. The CDR3 DNA is TGCGCCAGCAGCTTGGACAGAGGAAACACCATATATTTT. Complete variable domain (other parts from reference TRBV5-1 and TRBJ1-3): KAGVTQTPRYLIKTRGQQVTLSCSPISGHRSVSWYQQTPGQGLQFLFEYFSETQRNKGNFPGRFSGRQFSNSRSEMNVSTLELGDSALYLCASSLDRGNTIYFGEGSWLTVV.

This chain joins TRBV28 and TRBJ2-5, with 7 bases aligning to TRBD2. The DNA end is more similar to TRBJ2-7, so the J call may be wrong. CDR1 is MDHEN, CDR2 SYDVKM, per germline. The length of the CDR3 is 14 residues. The CDR3 loop is CASSWMAGAYEQYF. CDR3 DNA sequence: TGTGCCAGCAGTTGGATGGCGGGAGCCTACGAGCAGTACTTC.

The chain uses TRBV27 and TRBJ1-5; D is possibly TRBD1 (5 bases). This CDR3 spans 15 amino acids. The ends were cut back, 5 bases at V and 2 bases at J, with 13 bases in the middle. Germline V gene lookup returns CDR1 MNHEY and CDR2 SMNVEV (reference sequence). DNA for the CDR3: TGTGCCAGCAGTCTTCACAGGAAGGGCAATCAGCCCCAGCATTTT. It yields the protein CASSLHRKGNQPQHF.

In DNA form, the CDR3 reads TGCGCCAGCAGCTTGGGGACAGACGGCTACACCTTC. Protein product: CASSLGTDGYTF. The chain joins TRBV5-1 to TRBJ1-2; TRBD1 might be the D (6 bases). Germline V lookup: CDR1 SGHRS, CDR2 YFSETQ. With 0 bases removed from V and 8 bases from J, the gap between germline ends came to 8 bases. This CDR3 is built from 12 residues.

This rearrangement joins TRBV28 to TRBJ1-1; D is possibly TRBD1 (5 bases). The CDR3 spans 12 residues. Trimming shortened V by 0 bases and J by 10 bases, and 9 bases separated the two germline ends. CDR1 is MDHEN, CDR2 SYDVKM, per germline. This chain's CDR3 is CASSLWQGGAFF. In nucleotides, the CDR3 is TGTGCCAGCAGTTTATGGCAGGGAGGAGCTTTCTTT. The full variable domain, with the rest looked up from reference TRBV28 and TRBJ1-1, is DVKVTQSSRYLVKRTGEKVFLECVQDMDHENMFWYRQDPGLGLRLIYFSYDVKMKEKGDIPEGYSVSREKKERFSLILESASTNQTSMYLCASSLWQGGAFFGQGTRLTVV.

The chain uses TRBV6-1 and TRBJ1-5; weak D call: TRBD1 (5 bases). This CDR3 region has 14 residues. V lost 8 bases and J 0 bases, leaving 11 bases between the germline ends. Germline V CDR1 and CDR2: MNHNS, SASEGT. CDR3 bases: TGTGCCAGCTCGGACGGACATAGCAATCAGCCCCAGCATTTT. Its protein is CASSDGHSNQPQHF.

V and J are TRBV11-3 and TRBJ2-1; 7 nucleotides match TRBD2. Trimming took 4 bases from V and 0 from J; bases not matched to a gene: 6. CDR1 is SGHNT and CDR2 is YENEEA in the germline V gene. The CDR3 spans 16 residues. The CDR3 coding sequence is TGTGCCAGCAGCTCGTACAGCGGGGCCTCCTACAATGAGCAGTTCTTC. Translation gives CASSSYSGASYNEQFF. Full variable domain (outside the CDR3, taken from reference TRBV11-3 and TRBJ2-1): EAGVVQSPRYKIIEKKQPVAFWCNPISGHNTLYWYLQNLGQGPELLIRYENEEAVDDSQLPKDRFSAERLKGVDSTLKIQPAELGDSAVYLCASSSYSGASYNEQFFGPGTRLTVL.

DNA for the CDR3: TGTGCCAGCCCGAAGAACTATCTTGAAAAACTGTTTTTT. This sequence encodes CASPKNYLEKLFF. V usage is TRBV21-1 and J usage is TRBJ1-4. TRBV21-1 is a pseudogene. The CDR3 is 13 amino acids.

The rearrangement uses TRBV28 and TRBJ2-7; D is possibly TRBD1 (7 bases). Trimming took off 7 bases at V and 5 bases at J, with 18 bases between the two ends. Germline V gene lookup returns CDR1 MDHEN and CDR2 SYDVKM. The CDR3 totals 14 residues. CDR3 nucleotides: TGTGCCAGCAATTCAAGGAGGGGGCGAAACGAGCAGTACTTC. The encoded protein is CASNSRRGRNEQYF.

The CDR3 region has the DNA TGTGCCAGCAGCGTACAGGGGGCCCCGAACACTGAAGCTTTCTTT. Protein: CASSVQGAPNTEAFF. This chain uses TRBV7-8 with TRBJ1-1; 9 bases match TRBD1. The junction had 5 bases not matched to a gene; V was cut back by 5 bases and J by 1 base. CDR1 SGHVS and CDR2 FQNEAQ come from the germline V gene. CDR3 length equals 15 residues.

This sequence joins TRBV11-2 and TRBJ1-2; possibly TRBD1 for D (6 bases). The germline V and J ends were trimmed by 5 bases and 6 bases, with 13 bases remaining between them. Germline V lookup: CDR1 SGHAT, CDR2 FQNNGV. CDR3 length: 13 residues. DNA for the CDR3: TGTGCCAGCAGCCCTGGGGGGGCCCATGGCTACACCTTC. Protein sequence: CASSPGGAHGYTF.

V is TRBV28 and J is TRBJ2-7; 8 nucleotides agree with TRBD2. The CDR3 contains 14 residues. CDR1 is MDHEN and CDR2 is SYDVKM in the germline V gene. V shed 5 bases and J 2 bases; nucleotides not matched to a gene: 5. Written as DNA, the CDR3 is TGTGCCAGCAGTACGTATAGCGGGACCTACGAGCAGTACTTC. Its translation: CASSTYSGTYEQYF.

The genes are TRBV9 and TRBJ2-7, with 7 bases lining up with TRBD1. V lost 4 bases to trimming and J lost 4 bases; unmatched junction nucleotides: 17. Germline CDR1 is SGDLS and CDR2 is YYNGEE. The CDR3 is made up of 17 amino acids. CDR3 DNA sequence: TGTGCCAGCAGCTTTCACCCGGACAGGCCCTTAGAGTACGAGCAGTACTTC. It encodes CASSFHPDRPLEYEQYF.

The CDR3 nucleotides are TGTGCCAGCAGCCGTGGACTTTCCTACGAGCAGTACTTC. It is translated as CASSRGLSYEQYF. The rearrangement joins TRBV2 to TRBJ2-7; D might be TRBD2 (5 bases). With 6 bases removed from V and 1 base from J, the gap between germline ends came to 10 bases. CDR1 SNHLY and CDR2 FYNNEI come from the germline V gene. The CDR3 has 13 amino acids.

There are a few counts of this clone. J is TRBJ2-2 and V is TRBV18; 8 bases agree with TRBD1. Trimming cost V 5 bases and J 4 bases; bases outside gene matches: 9. CDR1 KGHSH and CDR2 LQKENI come from the germline V gene. The CDR3 consists of 16 residues. The CDR3 DNA reads as TGTGCCAGCTCATCCGGACAGGGACGAGGCACCGGGGAGCTGTTTTTT. Amino acids: CASSSGQGRGTGELFF.

The genes are TRBV19 and TRBJ2-2, with D possibly matching TRBD1 (5 bases). The V gene's germline CDR1 is LNHDA and CDR2 SQIVND (reference sequence). Trimming cost V 7 bases and J 0 bases, with 12 bases left between them. This CDR3 is 15 amino acids long. The CDR3 DNA is TGTGCCAGTATGAAGCAGGGTTCGAACACCGGGGAGCTGTTTTTT. It encodes CASMKQGSNTGELFF.

The genes are TRBV27 and TRBJ1-5; 11 bases align to TRBD1. The V segment lost 5 bases and the J segment 7 bases; nucleotides outside the gene matches: 10. The V gene's germline CDR1 is MNHEY and CDR2 SMNVEV (reference sequence). The CDR3 is made up of 16 amino acids. CDR3 DNA sequence: TGTGCCAGCAGTCTGCGGGGGACAGGGGGTTCGCAGCCCCAGCATTTT. It specifies CASSLRGTGGSQPQHF.